The source of this T cell receptor (beta chain) is a study of low-dose radiotherapy and immunotherapy resistance in tumors. This clonotype was seen repeatedly, ten times or more. Priming of first-strand cDNA relied on TRAV- and TRBV-specific primers (covering alpha and beta chains). The TCRs were subjected to amplification over approximately 18 PCR cycles employing a constant-region primer in conjunction with a V-primer adapter. TCRdb fed the reads into MiXCR, producing one record per CDR3 protein. Among tens of thousands of distinct CDR3 sequences listed, under 30% were seen once. Time point: before trial treatment. V lost 1 base and J lost 8, with 11 bases in between. CDR1 and CDR2 from the germline V gene are SGHAT and FQNNGV. The CDR3 consists of 14 residues.

The TCR comes from a male donor with prostate cancer. Sequencing was performed on PBMCs, taken before treatment. The chain carries TRBV11-2 and TRBJ1-4; no firm D call. The CDR3 sequence: CASSLGGLGEKLFF. CDR3 sequence (DNA): TGTGCCAGCAGCTTAGGAGGGTTAGGAGAAAAACTGTTTTTT.